A selection of T cell receptor beta chains follows, all from one sample in a study of T cell responses to AZD1222 COVID-19 vaccine. Clones were sequenced by immunoSEQ multiplex PCR, and TCRdb holds only the in-frame ones, with some missing. Here the sample spans roughly 190,000 clones, 90% to 95% being singletons. The sample in question was peripheral blood, obtained 28 days after the second dose of the MenACWY control vaccine. The receptors shown here come from an adult who received the MenACWY meningococcal vaccine as a control. The CDR3 runs from the conserved cysteine through the conserved F or W. D genes are given only for firm matches. Clone size is given for some rows only: seen once, a few or many times, or a class if the clone is expanded.

size: .
D: .
J: TRBJ1-1
V: TRBV5-1
CDR3: CASSFNQRGSVGGNTEAFF
DNA: TGCGCCAGCAGCTTCAATCAGCGCGGCAGTGTGGGTGGAAACACTGAAGCTTTCTTT

size: .
D: TRBD2
J: TRBJ2-4
V: TRBV27
CDR3: CASSLSGRGLGNIQYF
DNA: TGTGCCAGCAGTCTCAGCGGGAGGGGCCTCGGGAACATTCAGTACTTC

size: .
D: .
J: TRBJ2-6
V: TRBV27
CDR3: CASSLSTGSSGANVLTF
DNA: TGTGCCAGCAGTTTATCGACAGGAAGCTCTGGGGCCAACGTCCTGACTTTC

size: .
D: TRBD1
J: TRBJ2-7
V: TRBV7-9
CDR3: CASSLNRDRDEQYF
DNA: TGTGCCAGCAGCCTTAACCGGGACAGGGACGAGCAGTACTTC

size: .
D: TRBD2
J: TRBJ2-1
V: TRBV5-1
CDR3: CASRDGTSGSVGVYNEQFF
DNA: TGCGCCAGCAGGGACGGGACTAGCGGGAGTGTGGGGGTGTACAATGAGCAGTTCTTC

size: .
D: .
J: TRBJ1-1
V: TRBV3-1/TRBV3-2
CDR3: CASSLGQANTEAFF
DNA: TGTGCCAGCAGCCTGGGACAAGCAAACACTGAAGCTTTCTTT

size: .
D: TRBD1
J: TRBJ2-3
V: TRBV5-1
CDR3: CASRRGWDRGADTQYF
DNA: TGCGCCAGCAGGCGTGGATGGGACAGGGGCGCAGATACGCAGTATTTT

size: .
D: .
J: TRBJ1-5
V: TRBV21-1
CDR3: CASSKRGPPGQPQHF
DNA: TGTGCCAGCAGCAAACGGGGGCCCCCCGGTCAGCCCCAGCATTTT

size: .
D: TRBD1
J: TRBJ1-6
V: TRBV7-2
CDR3: CASSLGDRVNSPLHF
DNA: TGTGCCAGCAGCTTGGGGGACAGGGTAAACTCACCCCTCCACTTT

size: .
D: .
J: TRBJ2-7
V: TRBV5-1
CDR3: CASSPSSYEQYF
DNA: TGCGCCAGCAGCCCCTCATCCTACGAGCAGTACTTC

size: .
D: .
J: TRBJ2-7
V: TRBV24-1
CDR3: CATSDFSSREQYF
DNA: TGTGCCACCAGTGATTTTTCCTCCCGCGAGCAGTACTTC

size: .
D: .
J: TRBJ1-2
V: TRBV4-2
CDR3: CASSQDFRGRIYGYTF
DNA: TGTGCCAGCAGCCAAGATTTCCGGGGGCGCATCTATGGCTACACCTTC

size: .
D: .
J: TRBJ1-1
V: TRBV5-5
CDR3: CASSLNLRDGTEAFF
DNA: TGTGCCAGCAGCTTGAATCTCAGGGATGGCACTGAAGCTTTCTTT

size: .
D: .
J: TRBJ1-1
V: TRBV27
CDR3: CASSLDGSPLTEAFF
DNA: TGTGCCAGCAGTTTAGACGGATCCCCCCTCACTGAAGCTTTCTTT

size: .
D: .
J: TRBJ1-4
V: TRBV7-2
CDR3: CASSLWPRDNEKLFF
DNA: TGTGCCAGCAGCTTATGGCCTAGGGATAATGAAAAACTGTTTTTT

size: .
D: .
J: TRBJ1-1
V: TRBV28
CDR3: CASTLQGPTEAFF
DNA: TGTGCCAGCACCTTACAAGGACCCACTGAAGCTTTCTTT

size: .
D: TRBD1
J: TRBJ1-2
V: TRBV4-2
CDR3: CASSQDRQGANYGYTF
DNA: TGTGCCAGCAGCCAAGATAGACAGGGGGCTAACTATGGCTACACCTTC

size: .
D: TRBD1
J: TRBJ1-1
V: TRBV28
CDR3: CASSLLPTGGGVAFF
DNA: TGTGCCAGCAGTTTACTTCCGACAGGGGGAGGTGTAGCTTTCTTT

size: .
D: .
J: TRBJ2-1
V: TRBV7-2
CDR3: CASSLMKMGPAYNEQFF
DNA: TGTGCCAGCAGCTTAATGAAGATGGGACCGGCCTACAATGAGCAGTTCTTC

size: .
D: .
J: TRBJ1-1
V: TRBV5-1
CDR3: CASSFGADTEAFF
DNA: TGCGCCAGCAGCTTTGGTGCGGACACTGAAGCTTTCTTT

size: once
D: TRBD2
J: TRBJ2-1
V: TRBV25-1
CDR3: CASSGSSGRAPYNEQFF
DNA: TGTGCCAGCAGTGGATCTAGCGGGAGGGCCCCCTACAATGAGCAGTTCTTC

size: .
D: .
J: TRBJ2-1
V: TRBV11-2
CDR3: CASSLGGETNEQFF
DNA: TGTGCCAGCAGCTTAGGCGGGGAGACGAATGAGCAGTTCTTC

size: .
D: .
J: TRBJ1-2
V: TRBV28
CDR3: CASSLNGQLTGYTF
DNA: TGTGCCAGCAGTTTAAATGGCCAACTTACAGGCTACACCTTC

size: .
D: TRBD2
J: TRBJ2-7
V: TRBV30
CDR3: CAWSAGVVSEQYF
DNA: TGTGCCTGGTCAGCGGGAGTAGTTAGCGAGCAGTACTTC